The entry below gives a single T cell receptor (beta chain) sequence along with its context. The clone's antigen remains unknown. One base away there is no much larger clone; base qualities are not given. This entry is derived from a study of cytomegalovirus exposure and HLA in healthy donors (dated by TCRdb to 2017 to 2019). For the study in its entirety: An earlier analysis of 587 of the donors reported 250 to 300 Gb of sequence data and 117 million unique TCR beta sequences from some 180 million T cells. The later analysis used no new phenotypic data to find candidate immune exposures, relying instead on TCR beta sequences and their occurrence across donors. A later analysis re-analyzed previously published TCR beta repertoires from approximately 700 donors and added high-resolution HLA genotyping to study TCR occurrence patterns. Besides the first cohort of roughly 640 subjects, a separate validation cohort made up of around 120 different subjects was used. Because of strong linkage in the cohort, roughly five DR-DQ haplotypes were treated as single units for association and clustering. All discovery cohort repertoires had been generated on a single sequencing platform. An early release covering 500 to 750 HLA-typed donors comprised approximately 300 gigabases of sequencing data and tens of millions of unique TCR sequences. The study combined high-throughput TCR immunosequencing, statistical association of individual TCRs with disease status, and machine learning to predict cytomegalovirus infection status. Among around 400 genotyped donors of the cohort, an average of around 250,000 unique TCR beta nucleotide sequences was sequenced per donor, of which roughly 17% were non-productive. The number of donors typed differed by locus, with 629-630 for A, B, C, DRB1 and DQB1, 522 for DQA1, 600 to 610 for DPA1, and 450 to 480 for DPB1. The study used immunosequencing to profile the T cell repertoires of hundreds of subjects and linked those repertoires to cytomegalovirus serostatus. An earlier analysis of more than 450 of the donors used high-throughput TCR beta sequencing to judge whether each TCR beta V gene segment behaved as functional or pseudogenic. Of the 350 to 400 genotyped donors, 65% to 90% fell in the genetic ancestry cluster associated with self-reported Caucasian donors. The aim of the study was to test whether cataloging public T cell receptors could identify signatures of past pathogen exposure. Alongside the repertoire data, information on donor age, sex, ethnicity and CMV serostatus was compiled. Both class I and class II loci were covered by HLA typing, at four-digit resolution. A later genetic analysis took genome-wide SNP genotypes for about 55% of the 666 donors and used that subset as a discovery cohort.

Receptor amplification or capture employed the immunoSEQ multiplex PCR assay. A mixture of 60 forward primers for TCR Vbeta segments and 13 reverse primers for TCR Jbeta segments was used in the multiplex PCR. The CDR3 region of rearranged TCR beta genes was amplified from genomic DNA with a multiplex PCR assay. Amplified TCR beta libraries were sequenced as 87-base-pair reads on the Illumina HiSeq System. The source study handled its data this way. A later analysis tallied 75 million to 95 million unique TCR beta chains across the approximately 670 repertoires, and around 10 million of those chains were shared by two or more donors. Raw reads were error-corrected and collapsed into unique sequences with a nearest-neighbor algorithm that merged closely related sequences to remove PCR and sequencing errors. To assign V, D and J gene segments, CDR3 sequences were aligned to IMGT reference sequences. For a sequence to be retained, at least a six-nucleotide match to both a V gene segment and a J gene segment was required. Rearrangements were called productive when the CDR3 lacked stop codons and stayed in frame with V and J; all others were non-productive. Following IMGT convention, CDR3 was defined as the stretch from the second conserved V-encoded cysteine up to the conserved J-encoded phenylalanine. The earlier analysis of about 570 of the donors excluded any sequence lacking an unambiguous match to a single V gene segment. In an earlier analysis of more than 500 of the donors, a V segment was called functional when productive rearrangements were above 56.7%, and segregating when the standard deviation between donors exceeded 5%. A statistical classification framework was built for diagnosing cytomegalovirus status from the catalog of TCR beta chain sequences. V and J gene assignment, in a later analysis, came from comparing TCR nucleotide sequences with IMGT/GENE-DB human TR gene sequences. The TCRdist pipeline was used in a later analysis to assign CDR3 sequences and most-parsimonious VDJ recombination scenarios. In a later analysis, each TCR beta chain was defined by its CDR3 amino acid sequence together with its V-gene family, and reads lacking a unique V-gene family were excluded. As a way to deal with suspected cross-contamination and a sequencing artifact, a later analysis dropped 450 to 600 nucleotide sequences that were highly shared and had low generation probability. In a later analysis, a clonal expansion index for each public chain was calculated from normalized within-repertoire ranks of inferred template counts. In a later analysis, generation probabilities were computed with a VDJ recombination model fitted to out-of-frame rearrangements, and the resulting probabilities were checked against IGoR. A later analysis scored TCR-TCR, TCR-HLA and TCR-CMV co-occurrence with hypergeometric tests, applying a repertoire-size bias correction to TCR pairs. A later analysis estimated false discovery rates by permuting HLA or CMV assignments 20 times. In a later analysis, co-occurring TCRs were grouped using DBSCAN, with TCRdist sequence similarity added in when clustering inside HLA-allele-positive subsets. Repertoires with fewer than 30,000 or more than 120,000 public chains, plus five repertoires with anomalous nucleotide sharing, were excluded from co-occurrence clustering. What TCRdb holds here is the immuneACCESS table cut down to in-frame rearrangements. Part of the clones is not present; checked against another copy, under half of the missing clones reflect an unresolved V gene, and the others are unexplained. V, J and clone size are those of that table, while D and trimming were read from the DNA. Present in this sample are about 75,000 clones, around 83% of which were seen just once. The ten largest make up approximately 20% of the sample.

The paper's findings and limits, for the study overall: The study gave a list of about 160 TCR beta chains associated with cytomegalovirus. The presence/absence analyses assumed that sequencing depth was roughly uniform across donors, and that assumption may not be true. Assigning TCR associations to individual alleles was difficult when HLA alleles, especially DR and DQ, strongly co-occurred. The earlier analysis of approximately 590 of the donors excluded some 15 rarely observed V segments, including chromosome 9 orphons, because counts were too low. The only immune exposure information available for the cohort was CMV serostatus. In an earlier analysis of more than 500 of the donors, most TCR beta V segments appeared in productive rearrangements about 90% or about 30% of the time, broadly matching IMGT annotations. Because HLA typing was missing for some donors at each locus, association tests included only the typed subset. The sequencing pipeline was judged likely to have produced a cluster of highly shared sequence variants as a technical artifact. A later analysis found that most CMV-associated TCR beta chains appeared HLA-restricted, with HLA associations seemingly driven largely by CMV exposure. Most TCR sequences were seen in very few donors, while some public TCRs were found in many individuals. According to the authors, the approach could potentially be generalized to other disease states and immunological phenotypes. In a later analysis, the rate of TCR association differed among HLA loci, with DRB1 alleles having the most associated TCRs and HLA-C alleles having the fewest. A later analysis found that HLA-associated TCR beta chains were more clonally expanded and had lower generation probabilities than equally common non-associated chains. Some IMGT-functional V segments, including TRBV6-2 and TRBV6-3, could not be told apart with the 87-base-pair reads, so those segments were excluded. A later genetic analysis associated a missense DCLRE1C variant with V-gene and J-gene trimming of TCR beta chains, and an independent cohort replicated the association. This cohort had only TCR beta chains sequenced, and the lack of alpha or paired-chain data limited which features could be detected. A later analysis reported that several top co-occurrence clusters appeared linked to parvovirus B19, influenza, CMV and Epstein-Barr virus. Specific HLA alleles were associated with 15,000 to 20,000 TCR beta sequences at a false discovery rate of 0.05 in a later analysis. Cytomegalovirus status was reported to be diagnosed by the classifier with high specificity and sensitivity in both the original and validation cohorts. Three of the identified cytomegalovirus-associated TCR beta chains were confirmed in vitro to be specific for cytomegalovirus antigens. Linkage disequilibrium might explain the correlated functional status among segregating V segments, but an unknown experimental factor could not be ruled out. A further reported finding was that TCR beta sequences accurately predicted the HLA-A and HLA-B alleles for most subjects in the first cohort. According to a later genetic analysis, donors in an Asian-associated ancestry cluster had fewer N-insertions in productive TCRs than the approximately 700-donor mean.

The cohort was made up of about 670 healthy bone marrow donors. All cohort members were sampled while nominally healthy, although unrecorded immune exposures were likely present. The donor tested CMV seropositive, placing the donor among the 310 or so seropositive members of the cohort. A peripheral blood sample was provided by each donor, and peripheral blood mononuclear cells were used for TCR beta sequencing. Genomic DNA was extracted from the blood cell samples with the Qiagen DNeasy Blood Extraction Kit. CDR1 and CDR2 are read off the germline V gene (reference sequence) as GTSNPN and SVGIG. Relative to germline, V is missing 1 base and J is missing 5 bases, with 2 bases of the junction outside any gene match. From the cysteine up to the phenylalanine, the CDR3 has a length of 13 residues. Of the read, only the CDR3 DNA is kept; its 39 bases are in frame from base 1.

Sequenced material: PBMCs. The TCR sequence derives from a man between 65 and 85 years old in good health and CMV-seropositive. The receptor chain draws on TRBV30 and TRBJ1-5; 7 bases in the junction line up with TRBD1. The nucleotide sequence is TGTGCCTGGAGTGACACAGGGGATCAGCCCCAGCATTTT. Translated, this is CAWSDTGDQPQHF.